This passage covers 16 T cell receptor beta chains from one sample sequenced in a study of shared clonotypes between healthy human individuals (dated by TCRdb to about 2020). The library was made by the immunoSEQ multiplex PCR assay. TCRdb's version of the immuneACCESS table is confined to in-frame rearrangements and falls short of the full clone set. An unresolved V gene accounts for under half of the shortfall where checked; the remainder is of unknown origin. In all, the sample holds about 1.5 million clones, and around 97% of those were seen once. Jointly, the top ten make up approximately 1.2% of the sample. Sequencing used naive CD4+ T cells sorted from blood. The sample's cell subset or site label, decoded: CD45RA+ positively selected. The receptors shown here come from a young man in good health.

The chain combines TRBV28 with TRBJ1-5; D not certain. The germline CDR1 and CDR2 sequences are MDHEN and SYDVKM. The CDR3 has 16 amino acids. Trimming removed 1 base at V and 3 bases at J, with 13 bases between. For the CDR3, the DNA is TGTGCCAGCAGTTTATTCGGCCGGAGGACCAATCAGCCCCAGCATTTT. Encoded protein: CASSLFGRRTNQPQHF. Filled out from reference TRBV28 and TRBJ1-5, the complete variable domain reads DVKVTQSSRYLVKRTGEKVFLECVQDMDHENMFWYRQDPGLGLRLIYFSYDVKMKEKGDIPEGYSVSREKKERFSLILESASTNQTSMYLCASSLFGRRTNQPQHFGDGTRLSIL.

The CDR3 here is CASRTSGRWTETQYF. In DNA, the CDR3 is TGTGCCAGTAGGACTAGCGGGAGATGGACGGAGACCCAGTACTTC. The chain joins TRBV19 to TRBJ2-5, with 12 bases lining up with TRBD2. Looked up from germline, CDR1 is LNHDA and CDR2 is SQIVND (reference sequence). V lost 6 bases, J lost 5 bases, and 7 bases stayed unmatched. The CDR3 spans 15 residues.

The chain employs TRBV10-3 and TRBJ2-1; D might be TRBD1 or TRBD2, each matching 5 bases. The germline V gene has CDR1 ENHRY and CDR2 SYGVKD. V lost 6 bases to trimming and J lost 6 bases, with 18 bases between them. The CDR3 length is 15 residues. The CDR3 protein is CAISEYWDRGNEQFF. The CDR3 coding sequence is TGTGCCATCAGCGAATATTGGGACCGGGGCAATGAGCAGTTCTTC.

The table lists this clone with a count of one. This sequence joins TRBV18 and TRBJ1-1; TRBD1 aligns across 7 bases. The CDR3 is made up of 15 amino acids. V gave up 3 bases and J gave up 1 base; unmatched junction bases: 5. Germline CDR1 KGHSH, CDR2 LQKENI. The CDR3 sequence is CASSPWRGPNTEAFF. CDR3 sequence (DNA): TGTGCCAGCTCACCGTGGAGGGGGCCGAACACTGAAGCTTTCTTT. Drawing the rest from reference TRBV18 and TRBJ1-1, the complete variable domain is NAGVMQNPRHLVRRRGQEARLRCSPMKGHSHVYWYRQLPEEGLKFMVYLQKENIIDESGMPKERFSAEFPKEGPSILRIQQVVRGDSAAYFCASSPWRGPNTEAFFGQGTRLTVV.

Details on this clone: The same CDR3 also results from other DNA sequences found in this sample. The chain joins TRBV18 to TRBJ2-7; no reliable D call. This CDR3 spans 12 amino acids. Germline V lookup: CDR1 KGHSH, CDR2 LQKENI. Trimming removed 2 bases at V and 5 bases at J, with 7 bases between. CDR3 coding DNA: TGTGCCAGCTCACCATCTGACAACGAGCAGTACTTC. Its protein product is CASSPSDNEQYF.

The V and J genes are TRBV6-5 and TRBJ1-2, with D possibly matching TRBD1 (5 bases). This CDR3 region has 15 residues. Between the trimmed V and J ends, which lost 0 bases and 4 bases, there was a span of 12 bases. Germline CDR1 is MNHEY and CDR2 is SVGAGI. CDR3 in DNA: TGTGCCAGCAGTTACTCCAAACGGGGGATCTATGGCTACACCTTC. This codes for CASSYSKRGIYGYTF.

The chain combines TRBV6-1 with TRBJ2-1, with unresolved D. Germline loops: CDR1 MNHNS, CDR2 SASEGT. Trimming cost V 4 bases and J 5 bases, with 15 bases left between them. CDR3 length: 15 residues. CDR3 in DNA: TGTGCCAGCAGTGGCCTCTTCGGAAAGGACAATGAGCAGTTCTTC. Translated: CASSGLFGKDNEQFF.

The chain carries TRBV7-9 and TRBJ2-5; TRBD2 aligns across 12 bases. This CDR3 region has 15 residues. V lost 5 bases, J lost 6 bases, and 7 bases stayed unmatched. Germline loops: CDR1 SEHNR, CDR2 FQNEAQ (reference sequence). The CDR3 region is CASSATSGSPQTQYF. CDR3 sequence (DNA): TGTGCCAGCAGCGCGACTAGCGGGAGTCCGCAGACCCAGTACTTC.

This clone is a singleton in its sample. V usage is TRBV25-1 and J usage is TRBJ1-5, with no clear D. The CDR3 length is 15 residues. Trimming left V 4 bases short and J 6 bases short, with 16 bases between. Per germline, CDR1 MGHDK and CDR2 SYGVNS. The CDR3 bases are TGTGCCAGCAGTGGCCCGGGTCCTACGCGTCAGCCCCAGCATTTT. Its protein is CASSGPGPTRQPQHF. Looking up the rest from reference TRBV25-1 and TRBJ1-5 gives the full variable domain: EADIYQTPRYLVIGTGKKITLECSQTMGHDKMYWYQQDPGMELHLIHYSYGVNSTEKGDLSSESTVSRIRTEHFPLTLESARPSHTSQYLCASSGPGPTRQPQHFGDGTRLSIL.

This chain connects TRBV5-5 to TRBJ2-3, with D tentatively TRBD1 (5 bases). V was cut by 3 bases and J by 2 bases, with 16 bases left in between. This CDR3 has 16 amino acids. The V gene's germline CDR1 is SGHKS and CDR2 YYEKEE (reference sequence). The CDR3 region has the DNA TGTGCCAGCAGCTCCGTGGGGCCTAAAGCCACAGATACGCAGTATTTT. Its protein product is CASSSVGPKATDTQYF.

This sequence joins TRBV15 and TRBJ2-7; a possible D gene is TRBD2 (6 bases). V was pared by 4 bases and J by 0 bases, with 13 bases between. CDR3 size: 15 residues. Germline assignment: CDR1 LNHNV and CDR2 YYDKDF (reference sequence). CDR3 region: CATSTLKGGSYEQYF. The CDR3 DNA reads as TGTGCCACCAGCACCCTAAAGGGAGGCTCCTACGAGCAGTACTTC. The full variable domain, in which reference TRBV15 and TRBJ2-7 provide the parts outside the CDR3, is DAMVIQNPRYQVTQFGKPVTLSCSQTLNHNVMYWYQQKSSQAPKLLFHYYDKDFNNEADTPDNFQSRRPNTSFCFLDIRSPGLGDTAMYLCATSTLKGGSYEQYFGPGTRLTVT.

V gene TRBV5-4 combines with J gene TRBJ2-7; 7 bases agree with TRBD2. Germline CDR1 and CDR2: SGHNT and YYREEE (reference sequence). Losses at the gene ends were 0 bases for V and 5 bases for J; bases not matched to a gene: 8. The length of the CDR3 is 15 residues. The CDR3 protein is CASSLAAGRTHEQYF. In nucleotides, the CDR3 is TGTGCCAGCAGCTTGGCCGCCGGGAGGACCCACGAGCAGTACTTC.

V is TRBV7-2 and J is TRBJ2-1; 9 bases fit TRBD2. J was trimmed by 6 bases and V by 2 bases; bases with no gene match: 14. The germline V gene encodes CDR1 SGHTA and CDR2 FQGNSA. The CDR3 is 18 residues long. The CDR3 DNA reads TGTGCCAGCAGCTTATCGGGGCCGTGGCGGGAGGGCCTCAATGAGCAGTTCTTC. It yields the protein CASSLSGPWREGLNEQFF.

The rearrangement links TRBV10-3 to TRBJ2-2, with 11 bases fitting TRBD1. Germline V gene data show CDR1 as ENHRY and CDR2 as SYGVKD. CDR3 size: 17 residues. The V and J ends lost 10 bases and 5 bases, in that order; junction bases with no gene match: 15. CDR3 residues: CATGTGGTTVGTGELFF. CDR3 DNA sequence: TGTGCCACCGGGACAGGGGGGACAACCGTCGGGACCGGGGAGCTGTTTTTT.

The chain employs TRBV7-2 and TRBJ2-5; 7 nucleotides line up with TRBD1. Germline V CDR1 and CDR2: SGHTA, FQGNSA. With V trimmed by 4 bases and J by 0 bases, 5 bases remained unmatched. The CDR3 has 15 amino acids. The CDR3 nucleotides read TGTGCCAGCAGCTATACCGGGACAGACCAAGAGACCCAGTACTTC. Translation: CASSYTGTDQETQYF.

This clone was picked up one time. Here the CDR3 reads CASSELRLSYNEQFF. In nucleotides, the CDR3 is TGTGCCAGCAGTGAACTTCGACTCTCCTACAATGAGCAGTTCTTC. J is TRBJ2-1 and V is TRBV6-1; D gene uncertain. Germline CDR1 is MNHNS and CDR2 is SASEGT. Trimming pared 2 bases from V and 0 bases from J, leaving 8 bases between. The CDR3 is made up of 15 amino acids.